This TCR beta chain was sequenced for a study of blood T cell repertoires in COVID-19. In germline, CDR1 is MGHDK, CDR2 SYGVNS. The CDR3 sequence is 15 residues long. V lost 5 bases and J lost 3; bases outside the gene matches: 4. Libraries were prepared by immunoSEQ multiplex PCR; TCRdb keeps only in-frame clonotypes and omits some of them. The table has about 340,000 clones, around 82% seen once. In this sample, this clone turned up a few times. This clonotype originated in a man aged 25-45 years with active or convalescent COVID-19. The chain couples TRBV25-1 to TRBJ2-1; 10 nucleotides agree with TRBD2. The specimen was peripheral blood. The CDR3 sequence: CASSQSGGVYNEQFF. The CDR3 DNA follows: TGTGCCAGCAGTCAAAGCGGGGGGGTCTACAATGAGCAGTTCTTC. Full variable domain (missing parts from reference TRBV25-1 and TRBJ2-1): EADIYQTPRYLVIGTGKKITLECSQTMGHDKMYWYQQDPGMELHLIHYSYGVNSTEKGDLSSESTVSRIRTEHFPLTLESARPSHTSQYLCASSQSGGVYNEQFFGPGTRLTVL.